The next 11 T cell receptor beta chains were all read from a single sample in a study of cytomegalovirus exposure and HLA in healthy donors. The PCR ran on 60 Vbeta and 13 Jbeta primers. Method: immunoSEQ multiplex PCR; TCRdb's copy keeps in-frame clones and lacks some. The sample lists some 130,000 clones; approximately 87% were seen once. The sequenced material came from PBMCs. These receptors all come from a man in his forties in good health and CMV-seronegative.

This clone has only one observation. The chain carries TRBV27 and TRBJ2-3; perhaps TRBD1 as D (5 bases). CDR1 and CDR2 from the germline V gene are MNHEY and SMNVEV (reference sequence). CDR3 length: 12 amino acids. Trimming took off 6 bases at V and 4 bases at J, with 8 bases between the two ends. The CDR3 nucleotides are TGTGCCAGCAGCCCAGGGTCAGATACGCAGTATTTT. Its protein product is CASSPGSDTQYF.

The chain joins TRBV9 to TRBJ1-1, with 7 bases aligning to TRBD1. Germline-derived CDR1 and CDR2 are SGDLS and YYNGEE. The V and J ends lost 3 bases and 0 bases, in that order; junction bases with no gene match: 8. The length of the CDR3 is 16 residues. Here the CDR3 DNA reads TGTGCCAGCAGCGCCCAGGGACAGACTCTGAACACTGAAGCTTTCTTT. Its translation: CASSAQGQTLNTEAFF. Using reference TRBV9 and TRBJ1-1 for the parts outside the CDR3, the full variable domain is DSGVTQTPKHLITATGQRVTLRCSPRSGDLSVYWYQQSLDQGLQFLIQYYNGEERAKGNILERFSAQQFPDLHSELNLSSLELGDSALYFCASSAQGQTLNTEAFFGQGTRLTVV.

The chain is built from TRBV4-1 and TRBJ2-7; D uncertain. The length of the CDR3 is 14 residues. V lost 4 bases to trimming and J lost 2 bases, with 12 bases between them. CDR1 is MGHRA, CDR2 YSYEKL, per germline. The CDR3 sequence is CASSRGGPTYEQYF. Written as DNA, the CDR3 is TGCGCCAGCAGCCGAGGCGGCCCCACCTACGAGCAGTACTTC.

The rearrangement joins TRBV18 to TRBJ2-1; TRBD2 matches at 10 bases. V gave up 0 bases and J gave up 7 bases; unmatched junction bases: 6. Germline CDR1 KGHSH, CDR2 LQKENI. This CDR3 comprises 16 residues. The CDR3 loop reads CASSPPRLAGVNEQFF. The CDR3 DNA reads TGTGCCAGCTCACCACCGCGGCTAGCGGGGGTGAATGAGCAGTTCTTC.

This chain joins TRBV4-2 and TRBJ2-1; 7 positions agree with TRBD2. The CDR3 runs 15 residues. Germline lookup yields CDR1 LGHNA and CDR2 YNFKEQ. The V segment lost 3 bases and the J segment 6 bases; nucleotides outside the gene matches: 8. CDR3 sequence: CASSHGGGPGNEQFF. The CDR3, as DNA: TGTGCCAGCAGCCACGGGGGAGGGCCCGGCAATGAGCAGTTCTTC.

The CDR3 nucleotides read TGTGCCACCCGAGGATCGACAGGGAGAGGCGACGCTTTCTTT. Its translation: CATRGSTGRGDAFF. The chain employs TRBV28 and TRBJ1-1; TRBD1 matches 7 bases. This CDR3 has 14 amino acids. V lost 10 bases and J lost 11; bases outside the gene matches: 19. Germline V gives CDR1 MDHEN, CDR2 SYDVKM.

Concerning this clone: One end of the junction varies from germline; a read error may be responsible. The chain employs TRBV7-2 and TRBJ1-3, with D perhaps TRBD1 (5 bases). This CDR3 comprises 13 residues. CDR1 is SGHTA, CDR2 FQGNSA, per germline. CDR3 sequence reads: CASSSGFGDTIYF. The CDR3 DNA follows: TGTGCCAGCAGCTCAGGGTTTGGAGACACCATATATTTT.

Concerning this clone itself: This specimen includes other DNA sequences encoding the same CDR3. This chain links TRBV5-1 with TRBJ1-1, with 9 bases matching TRBD1. Trimming at V came to 0 bases and at J to 7 bases, leaving 7 bases not matched to a gene. CDR1 SGHRS and CDR2 YFSETQ come from the germline V gene. This CDR3 contains 15 residues. CDR3 protein: CASSLVLTGGSEAFF. The CDR3 DNA is TGCGCCAGCAGCTTGGTCTTAACAGGGGGCAGTGAAGCTTTCTTT.

V gene TRBV10-3 combines with J gene TRBJ1-2; D is ambiguous. This CDR3 contains 11 residues. Looked up from germline, CDR1 is ENHRY and CDR2 is SYGVKD. V was shortened by 2 bases and J by 7 bases, with 5 bases between the two germline ends. The CDR3, as DNA: TGTGCCATCAGTGAGCACATTGGCTACACCTTC. Translated, it gives CAISEHIGYTF.

The rearrangement uses TRBV5-3 and TRBJ2-3; tentative D call: TRBD1 (6 bases). TRBV5-3 is sorted into the ORF group, with uncertain function. The length of the CDR3 is 14 residues. Deletions cut 4 bases from V and 2 bases from J, with 11 bases between. The CDR3, as DNA: TGTGCCAGAAGCAACGGACAGTTCACAGATACGCAGTATTTT. It is translated as CARSNGQFTDTQYF.

The V gene is TRBV7-2, the J gene TRBJ2-1; 11 bases align to TRBD2. Per germline, CDR1 SGHTA and CDR2 FQGNSA. J lost 7 bases, V lost 3 bases, and 5 bases had no gene match. The CDR3 extends over 15 amino acids. The CDR3 nucleotides are TGTGCCAGCAGCTTCACTAGCGGGGGTGGTAATGAGCAGTTCTTC. This codes for CASSFTSGGGNEQFF.